The T cell receptor (beta chain) described here comes from a study of breast tumors, draining lymph nodes, adjacent tissues. Study findings and constraints: Luminal-like breast cancer showed significantly greater tumor-nontumor repertoire similarity than basal-like breast cancer did. The data were judged consistent with most tumor T cells coming from lymph node and expanding in tumor. Data only fit, rather than demonstrated, lymph node origin of most tumor T cells. Tumor TCR diversity was below lymph nodes but above nontumor tissue.

The CDR3 runs to 18 residues. V shed 4 bases and J shed 2 bases, with 23 bases lying between them. Ten or more counts support this clonotype. Its target is unknown. TCRdb used MiXCR to reprocess the multiplex PCR reads, holding one entry per CDR3 protein. The table has roughly 70,000 distinct CDR3 sequences, around two fifths seen once; the top ten hold approximately 8.7%. The receptor comes from a female donor with breast cancer. Some clones in this sample may be carry-over from other donors' samples. V and J are TRBV12-3 or TRBV12-4 and TRBJ2-5; D may be TRBD1 or TRBD2 (7 bases each). The sequenced sample consisted of breast tumor tissue. The CDR3 DNA is TGTGCCAGCAGTTCCGGGACAGCGGGAAGCGGAGGACAAGAGACCCAGTACTTC. Encoded protein: CASSSGTAGSGGQETQYF.